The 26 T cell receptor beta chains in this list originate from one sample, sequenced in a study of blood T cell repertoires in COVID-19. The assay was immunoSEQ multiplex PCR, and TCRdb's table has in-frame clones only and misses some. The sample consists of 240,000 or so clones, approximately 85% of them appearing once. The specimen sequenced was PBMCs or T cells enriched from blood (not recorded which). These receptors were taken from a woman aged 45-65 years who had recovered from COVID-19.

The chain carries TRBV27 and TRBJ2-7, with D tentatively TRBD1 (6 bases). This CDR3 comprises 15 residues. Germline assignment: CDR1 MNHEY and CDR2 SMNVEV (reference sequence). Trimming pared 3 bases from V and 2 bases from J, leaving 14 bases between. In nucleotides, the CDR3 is TGTGCCAGCAGTTTTTTGCCAGGGGATCCCTACGAGCAGTACTTC. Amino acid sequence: CASSFLPGDPYEQYF.

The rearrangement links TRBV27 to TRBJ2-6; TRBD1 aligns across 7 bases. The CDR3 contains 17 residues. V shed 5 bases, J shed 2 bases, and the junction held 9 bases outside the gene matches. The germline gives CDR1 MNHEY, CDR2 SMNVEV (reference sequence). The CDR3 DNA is TGTGCCAGCAGTGGCTCGATTGGGACAGCTGGGGCCAACGTCCTGACTTTC. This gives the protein CASSGSIGTAGANVLTF.

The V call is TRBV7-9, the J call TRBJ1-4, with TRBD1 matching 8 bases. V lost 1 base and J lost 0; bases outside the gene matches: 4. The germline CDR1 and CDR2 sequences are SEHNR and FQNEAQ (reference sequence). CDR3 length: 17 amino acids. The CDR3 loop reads CASSLGAGGATNEKLFF. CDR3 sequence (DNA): TGTGCCAGCAGCTTAGGAGCAGGGGGCGCAACTAATGAAAAACTGTTTTTT.

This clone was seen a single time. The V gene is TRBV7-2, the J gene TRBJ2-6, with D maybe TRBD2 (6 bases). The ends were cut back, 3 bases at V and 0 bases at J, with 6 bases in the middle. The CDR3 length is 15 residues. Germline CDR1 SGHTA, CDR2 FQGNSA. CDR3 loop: CASSFGGSGANVLTF. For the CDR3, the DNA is TGTGCCAGCAGCTTCGGGGGCTCTGGGGCCAACGTCCTGACTTTC.

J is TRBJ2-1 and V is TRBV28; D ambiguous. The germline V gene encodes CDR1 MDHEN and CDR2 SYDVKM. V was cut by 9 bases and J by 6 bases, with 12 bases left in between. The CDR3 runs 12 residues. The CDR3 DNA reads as TGTGCCAGTTACGGGTGGTTCAATGAGCAGTTCTTC. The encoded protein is CASYGWFNEQFF.

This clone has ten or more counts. The CDR3 coding sequence is TGTGCCAGTAGCAAACAGGGGCCTGGGGCCAACGTCCTGACTTTC. Translation gives CASSKQGPGANVLTF. The chain joins TRBV19 to TRBJ2-6, with 7 nucleotides matching TRBD1. CDR3 size: 15 residues. Germline values: CDR1 LNHDA, CDR2 SQIVND (reference sequence). J was trimmed by 2 bases and V by 6 bases; bases with no gene match: 4.

The CDR3: CASSDEQRGNQPQHF. CDR3 nucleotide sequence: TGTGCCAGCAGTGACGAACAGAGGGGCAATCAGCCCCAGCATTTT. This chain uses TRBV2 with TRBJ1-5; D is unclear. The CDR3 spans 15 residues. CDR1 and CDR2 from the germline V gene are SNHLY and FYNNEI. Between the trimmed V and J ends, which lost 3 bases and 2 bases, there was a span of 11 bases.

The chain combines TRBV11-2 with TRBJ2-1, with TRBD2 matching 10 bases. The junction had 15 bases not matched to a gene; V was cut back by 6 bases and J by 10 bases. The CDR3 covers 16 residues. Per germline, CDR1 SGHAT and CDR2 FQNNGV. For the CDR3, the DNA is TGTGCCAGCAGGTTTAACCGACTAGCGGGCGCCGAGGAGCAGTTCTTC. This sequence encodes CASRFNRLAGAEEQFF.

The DNA for the CDR3 is TGTGCCAGCAGCAGGGAGGCCCTCTCTGGAAACACCATATATTTT. Translation gives CASSREALSGNTIYF. V gene TRBV11-2 combines with J gene TRBJ1-3; no firm D call. V dropped 5 bases and J dropped 0 bases, with 11 bases sitting between them. CDR1 is SGHAT, CDR2 FQNNGV, per germline. CDR3 length: 15 amino acids.

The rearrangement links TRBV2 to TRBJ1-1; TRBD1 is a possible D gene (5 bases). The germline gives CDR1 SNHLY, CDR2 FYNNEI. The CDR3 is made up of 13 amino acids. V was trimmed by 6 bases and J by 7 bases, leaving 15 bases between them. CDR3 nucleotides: TGTGCCAGCAGGATAGACAGAGACTTTGAAGCTTTCTTT. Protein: CASRIDRDFEAFF.

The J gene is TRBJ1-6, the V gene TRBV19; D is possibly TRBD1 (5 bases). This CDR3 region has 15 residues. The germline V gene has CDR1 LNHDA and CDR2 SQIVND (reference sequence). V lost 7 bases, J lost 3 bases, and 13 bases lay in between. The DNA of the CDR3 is TGTGCCAGTACCCTTCAGGGTGTCTATAATTCACCCCTCCACTTT. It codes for CASTLQGVYNSPLHF.

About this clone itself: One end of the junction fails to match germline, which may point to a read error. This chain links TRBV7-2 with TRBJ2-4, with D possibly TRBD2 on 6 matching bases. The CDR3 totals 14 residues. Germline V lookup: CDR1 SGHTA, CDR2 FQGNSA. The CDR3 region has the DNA TGTGCCAGCAGCTTGATGGTCGGGGGAGAAGGGACCGGATTC. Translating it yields CASSLMVGGEGTGF.

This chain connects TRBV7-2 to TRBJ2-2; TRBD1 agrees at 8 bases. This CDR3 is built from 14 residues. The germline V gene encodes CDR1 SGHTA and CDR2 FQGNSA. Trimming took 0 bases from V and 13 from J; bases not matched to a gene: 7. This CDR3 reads CASSLAYTGGGLFF. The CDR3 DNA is TGTGCCAGCAGCTTAGCTTATACAGGGGGTGGGCTGTTTTTT.

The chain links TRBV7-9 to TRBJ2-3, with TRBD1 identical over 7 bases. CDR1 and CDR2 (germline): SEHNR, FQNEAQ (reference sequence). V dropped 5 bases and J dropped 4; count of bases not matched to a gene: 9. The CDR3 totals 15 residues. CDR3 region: CASSLGQLIADTQYF. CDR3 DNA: TGTGCCAGCAGCCTGGGACAGCTAATCGCAGATACGCAGTATTTT.

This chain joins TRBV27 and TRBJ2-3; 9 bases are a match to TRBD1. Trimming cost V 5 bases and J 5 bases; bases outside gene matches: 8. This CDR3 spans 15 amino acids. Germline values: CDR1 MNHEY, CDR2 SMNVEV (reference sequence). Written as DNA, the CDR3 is TGTGCCAGCAGTGACTCCGGGACAGGGAAAGATACGCAGTATTTT. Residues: CASSDSGTGKDTQYF.

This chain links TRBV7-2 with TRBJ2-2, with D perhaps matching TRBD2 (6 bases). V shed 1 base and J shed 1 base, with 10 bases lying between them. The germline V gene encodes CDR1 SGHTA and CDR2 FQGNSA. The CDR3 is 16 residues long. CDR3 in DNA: TGTGCCAGCAGCTTAGAACGGGGGAGGAACACCGGGGAGCTGTTTTTT. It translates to CASSLERGRNTGELFF.

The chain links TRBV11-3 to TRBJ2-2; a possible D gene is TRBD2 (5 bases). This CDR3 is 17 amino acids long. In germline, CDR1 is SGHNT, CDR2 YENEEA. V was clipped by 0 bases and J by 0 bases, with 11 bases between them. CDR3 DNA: TGTGCCAGCAGCTTAGATCCCTCGAGGGCGAACACCGGGGAGCTGTTTTTT. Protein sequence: CASSLDPSRANTGELFF.

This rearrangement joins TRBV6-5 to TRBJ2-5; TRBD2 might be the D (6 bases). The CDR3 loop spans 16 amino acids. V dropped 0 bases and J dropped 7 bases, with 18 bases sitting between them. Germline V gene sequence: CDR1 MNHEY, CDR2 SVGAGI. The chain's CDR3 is CASSYSGGTARGTQYF. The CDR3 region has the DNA TGTGCCAGCAGTTACTCCGGCGGAACCGCGCGGGGGACCCAGTACTTC.

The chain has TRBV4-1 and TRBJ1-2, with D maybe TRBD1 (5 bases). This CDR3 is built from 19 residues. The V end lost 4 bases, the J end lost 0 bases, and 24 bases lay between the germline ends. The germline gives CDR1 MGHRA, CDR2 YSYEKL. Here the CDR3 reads CASSPGDGRQPLANYGYTF. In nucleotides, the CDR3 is TGCGCCAGCAGCCCGGGGGACGGCCGTCAACCTTTAGCTAACTATGGCTACACCTTC.

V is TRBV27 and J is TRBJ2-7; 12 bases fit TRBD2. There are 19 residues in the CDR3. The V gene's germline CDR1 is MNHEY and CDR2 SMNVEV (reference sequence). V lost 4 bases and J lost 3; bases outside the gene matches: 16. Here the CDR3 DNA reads TGTGCCAGCAGTTCGTTAACAGGAATGACTAGCGGGAGTATCTACGAGCAGTACTTC. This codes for CASSSLTGMTSGSIYEQYF.

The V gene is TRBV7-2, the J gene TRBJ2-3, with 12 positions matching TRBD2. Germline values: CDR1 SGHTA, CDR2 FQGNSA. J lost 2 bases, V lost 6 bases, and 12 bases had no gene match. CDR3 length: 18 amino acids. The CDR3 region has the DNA TGTGCCAGCAGACTTAGGCCTAGCGGGGGGGCCATCACAGATACGCAGTATTTT. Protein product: CASRLRPSGGAITDTQYF.

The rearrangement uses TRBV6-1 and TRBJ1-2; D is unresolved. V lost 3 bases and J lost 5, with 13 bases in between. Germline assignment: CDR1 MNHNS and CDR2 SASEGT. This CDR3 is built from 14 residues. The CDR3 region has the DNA TGTGCCAGCAGTGATACAGTATCCCTTTATGGCTACACCTTC. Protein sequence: CASSDTVSLYGYTF.

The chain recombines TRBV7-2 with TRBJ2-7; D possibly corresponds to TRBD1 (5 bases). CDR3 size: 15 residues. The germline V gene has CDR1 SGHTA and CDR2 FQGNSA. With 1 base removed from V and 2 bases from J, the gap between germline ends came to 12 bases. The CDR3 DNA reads TGTGCCAGCAGCTTAGGGGGCACGGTTGCCTACGAGCAGTACTTC. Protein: CASSLGGTVAYEQYF.

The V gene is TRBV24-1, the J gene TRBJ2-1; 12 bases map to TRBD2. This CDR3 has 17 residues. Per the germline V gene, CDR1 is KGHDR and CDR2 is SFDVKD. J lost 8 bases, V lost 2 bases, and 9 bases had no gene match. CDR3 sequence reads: CATSDSLTSGSFDEQFF. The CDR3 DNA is TGTGCCACCAGTGATTCCTTGACTAGCGGGAGCTTCGATGAGCAGTTCTTC.

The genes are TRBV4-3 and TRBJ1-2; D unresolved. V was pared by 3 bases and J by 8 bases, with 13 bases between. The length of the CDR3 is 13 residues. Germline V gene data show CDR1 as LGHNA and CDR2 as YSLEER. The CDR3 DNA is TGCGCCAGCAGCCAGGTTACTAGCGAAGGCTACACCTTC. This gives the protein CASSQVTSEGYTF.

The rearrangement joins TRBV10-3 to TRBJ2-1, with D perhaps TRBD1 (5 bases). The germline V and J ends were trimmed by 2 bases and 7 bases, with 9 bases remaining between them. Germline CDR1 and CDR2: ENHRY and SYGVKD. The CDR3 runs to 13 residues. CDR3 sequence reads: CAISEVDSNEQFF. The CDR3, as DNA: TGTGCCATCAGTGAGGTCGACAGTAATGAGCAGTTCTTC.